The 5 T cell receptor beta chains presented below share a single source sample, sequenced in a study of blood T cell repertoires in COVID-19. Assay used: immunoSEQ multiplex PCR; TCRdb lists only in-frame clones, some missing. This sample has about 480,000 clones, with 88% found just once. Sequencing input: PBMCs or T cells enriched from blood (not recorded which). The receptors here all came from a woman aged 40 to 50 who had recovered from COVID-19.

The chain is built from TRBV28 and TRBJ2-7; D is unclear. The CDR3 has 13 residues. CDR1 and CDR2 from the germline V gene are MDHEN and SYDVKM. Trimming pared 4 bases from V and 0 bases from J, leaving 7 bases between. CDR3 DNA: TGTGCCAGCAGTTCACAGAGCTCCTACGAGCAGTACTTC. Its translation: CASSSQSSYEQYF.

The rearrangement uses TRBV15 and TRBJ1-4; possibly TRBD1 for D (5 bases). With 0 bases removed from V and 8 bases from J, the gap between germline ends came to 13 bases. Germline assignment: CDR1 LNHNV and CDR2 YYDKDF (reference sequence). The CDR3 has 15 amino acids. Written as DNA, the CDR3 is TGTGCCACCAGCAGAGAAGCGGGGGTGGGGGAAAAACTGTTTTTT. Its protein is CATSREAGVGEKLFF.

The rearrangement joins TRBV7-2 to TRBJ2-7; 8 positions agree with TRBD1. The junction had 7 bases not matched to a gene; V was cut back by 3 bases and J by 3 bases. This CDR3 has 15 amino acids. In germline, CDR1 is SGHTA, CDR2 FQGNSA. CDR3 residues: CASSFYRDRLYEQYF. DNA of the CDR3: TGTGCCAGCAGCTTTTACCGGGACAGGCTCTACGAGCAGTACTTC.

The V gene is TRBV15, the J gene TRBJ1-2, with D perhaps TRBD1 (5 bases). V lost 2 bases and J 4 bases, leaving 11 bases between the germline ends. Germline loops: CDR1 LNHNV, CDR2 YYDKDF (reference sequence). The CDR3 runs 14 residues. CDR3 DNA: TGTGCCACCAGCAGATCCCAGGGCGGCTATGGCTACACCTTC. Amino acids: CATSRSQGGYGYTF.

This clone turned up a few times. The chain employs TRBV14 and TRBJ1-1; 8 nucleotides match TRBD1. Germline-derived CDR1 and CDR2 are SGHDN and FVKESK. The V segment lost 4 bases and the J segment 10 bases; nucleotides outside the gene matches: 5. This CDR3 comprises 12 residues. The DNA of the CDR3 is TGTGCCAGCAGCCGGGACAGGACTAGAGCTTTCTTT. Translating gives CASSRDRTRAFF.